Sequencing of this TCR beta chain was carried out in a study of vaccination effects on CD4 cells after COVID-19. The protocol was immunoSEQ multiplex PCR, while the TCRdb copy is restricted to in-frame clones and leaves out a portion. The sample records tens of thousands of clones, approximately 72% being singletons. This clone was picked up one time. What it recognizes is unknown. From germline, CDR1 is ENHRY and CDR2 SYGVKD. The CDR3 length is 15 residues. Trimming stripped 10 bases from V and 1 base from J, with 18 bases between. Viral peptide pools were used in the ViraFEST assay to expand antigen-specific CD4+ T cells, and sequencing came afterward. Following 10 days of culture, CD4+ T cells were isolated. Vaccinated recipients, who were negative for nucleocapsid antibodies, had no history of SARS-CoV-2 infection.

This receptor was identified in a human donor who received a COVID-19 vaccine. This chain links TRBV10-3 with TRBJ2-3; a possible D gene is TRBD1 (6 bases). This material consisted of CD4+ T cells from PBMCs cultured with HCoV-OC43 spike peptides, taken before COVID-19 vaccination. This sample's subset: HCoV-OC43 spike overlapping peptide pool stimulation. This CDR3 reads CATRETGTRTDTQYF. Here the CDR3 DNA reads TGTGCCACCCGAGAAACAGGGACCCGCACAGATACGCAGTATTTT.